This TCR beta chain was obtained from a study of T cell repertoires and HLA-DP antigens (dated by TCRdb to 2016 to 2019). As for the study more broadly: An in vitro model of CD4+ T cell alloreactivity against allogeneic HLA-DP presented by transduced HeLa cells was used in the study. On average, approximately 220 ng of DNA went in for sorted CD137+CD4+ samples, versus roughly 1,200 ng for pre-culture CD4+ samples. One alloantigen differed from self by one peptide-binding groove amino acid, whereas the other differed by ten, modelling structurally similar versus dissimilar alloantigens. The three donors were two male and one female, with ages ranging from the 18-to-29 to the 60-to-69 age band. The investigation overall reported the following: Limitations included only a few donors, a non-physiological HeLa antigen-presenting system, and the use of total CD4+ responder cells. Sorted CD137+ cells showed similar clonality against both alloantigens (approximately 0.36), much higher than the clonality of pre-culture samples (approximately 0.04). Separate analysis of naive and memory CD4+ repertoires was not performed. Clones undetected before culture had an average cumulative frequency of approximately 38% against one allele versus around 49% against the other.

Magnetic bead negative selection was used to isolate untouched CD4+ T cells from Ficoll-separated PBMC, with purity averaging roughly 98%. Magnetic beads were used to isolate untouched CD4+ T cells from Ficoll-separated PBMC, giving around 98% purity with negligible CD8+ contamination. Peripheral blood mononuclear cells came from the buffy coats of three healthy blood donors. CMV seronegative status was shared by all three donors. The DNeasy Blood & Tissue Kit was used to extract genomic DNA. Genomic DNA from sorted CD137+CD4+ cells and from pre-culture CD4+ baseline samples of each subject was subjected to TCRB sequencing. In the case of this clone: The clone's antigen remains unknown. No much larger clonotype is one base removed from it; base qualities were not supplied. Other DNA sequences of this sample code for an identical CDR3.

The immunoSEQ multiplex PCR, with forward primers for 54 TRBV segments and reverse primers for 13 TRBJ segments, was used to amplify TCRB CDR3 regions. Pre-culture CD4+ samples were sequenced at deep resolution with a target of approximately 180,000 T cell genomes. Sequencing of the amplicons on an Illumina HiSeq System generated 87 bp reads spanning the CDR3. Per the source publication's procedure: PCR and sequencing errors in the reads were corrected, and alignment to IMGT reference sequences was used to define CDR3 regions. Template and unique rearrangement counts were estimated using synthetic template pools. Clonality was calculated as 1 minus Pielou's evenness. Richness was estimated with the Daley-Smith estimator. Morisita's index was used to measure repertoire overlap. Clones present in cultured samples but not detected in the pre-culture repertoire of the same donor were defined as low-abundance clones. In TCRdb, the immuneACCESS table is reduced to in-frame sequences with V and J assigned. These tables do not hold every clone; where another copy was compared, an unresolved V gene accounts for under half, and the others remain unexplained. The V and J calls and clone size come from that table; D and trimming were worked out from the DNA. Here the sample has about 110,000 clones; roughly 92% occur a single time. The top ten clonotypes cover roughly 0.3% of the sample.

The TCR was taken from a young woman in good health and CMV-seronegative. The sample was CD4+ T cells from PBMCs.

The CDR3 region: CASSLGRVGGNEQFF. The DNA reads TGTGCCAGCAGCTTGGGTCGGGTAGGGGGGAATGAGCAGTTCTTC. This chain is built from TRBV7-3 and TRBJ2-1; the D gene is perhaps TRBD1 or TRBD2, as each covers 6 bases. According to the germline V gene, CDR1 reads SGHTA and CDR2 reads FQGTGA. From its cysteine to its phenylalanine, the CDR3 spans 15 amino acids. The retained sequence is limited to the CDR3, 45 bases, with the frame set at the first base. V is shortened by 3 bases, J by 7 bases, and the region joining them spans 16 bases.